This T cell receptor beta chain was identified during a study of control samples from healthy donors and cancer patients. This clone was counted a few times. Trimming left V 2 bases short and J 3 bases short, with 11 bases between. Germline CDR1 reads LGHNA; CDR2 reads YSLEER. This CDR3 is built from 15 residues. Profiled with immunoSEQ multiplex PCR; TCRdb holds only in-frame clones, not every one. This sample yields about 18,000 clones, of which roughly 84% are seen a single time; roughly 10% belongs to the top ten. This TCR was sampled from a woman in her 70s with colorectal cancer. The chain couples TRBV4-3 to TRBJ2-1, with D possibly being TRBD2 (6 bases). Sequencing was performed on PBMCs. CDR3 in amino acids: CASSQLGGSYNEQFF. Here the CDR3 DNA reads TGCGCCAGCAGCCAACTAGGAGGGAGCTACAATGAGCAGTTCTTC.